Here is one T cell receptor (beta chain) with its context. This table comes from immunoSEQ multiplex PCR, and its TCRdb copy is limited to in-frame clones, with some not included. This sample has roughly 100,000 clones, with roughly 80% found just once. This sample is part of a study of blood T cell repertoires in COVID-19. J gave up 2 bases and V 0 bases, and 7 bases lay outside the gene matches. Germline V gives CDR1 MNHNS, CDR2 SASEGT. The CDR3 runs to 16 residues. The V and J genes are TRBV6-1 and TRBJ2-7; TRBD1 aligns across 7 bases. Sequencing used peripheral blood. This receptor was taken from a woman over 75 with active or convalescent COVID-19. Written as DNA, the CDR3 is TGTGCCAGCAGTGAAGCACGCAGGGGGTGGCCCTACGAGCAGTACTTC. Its translation is CASSEARRGWPYEQYF.